This TCR beta chain was observed in a study of T-cell reconstitution after alpha-beta-depleted transplantation in children (dated by TCRdb to the mid-2010s). Concerning the study at large: T-cell immune reconstitution after TCRalphabeta/CD19-depleted allogeneic hematopoietic cell transplantation in children was quantitatively tracked in the study by means of TCR repertoire profiling.

The library was generated by PCR. TCRdb names Illumina HiSeq 2500 as the instrument used. TCR libraries were prepared with molecular barcoding, using unique molecular identifiers to normalize TCRbeta repertoire quantification. TCRdb's own reprocessing of the public reads used fastp at Q25 and MiXCR and kept productive beta chains. Each record represents a unique CDR3 protein, reported with the most common genes and DNA among its rows. Present in this sample are roughly 300,000 distinct CDR3 sequences, about a tenth of which were seen just once. Of the sample, 2% to 2.5% is held by the ten largest clones. Comments on this clonotype: What this receptor recognizes is not known. Base qualities are not provided; no much larger clone lies one nucleotide away.

The germline V gene yields SQVTM for CDR1 and ANQGSEA for CDR2. The germline ends are 19 bases apart after V is trimmed by 5 bases and J by 1 base. The CDR3 goes from the cysteine to the phenylalanine over 16 residues. Just CDR3 DNA is preserved here, 48 bases in frame from base 1. The receptor chain draws on TRBV29-1 and TRBJ2-3; the D call could be TRBD1 or TRBD2, with each sharing 6 bases. The origin of this receptor is a human donor who donated a stem cell graft to a child with acute lymphoblastic leukemia. This material consisted of PBMCs from the stem cell graft donor, taken from the stem cell graft. The CDR3 reads as follows: CSVQGPRGLGTDTQYF. The DNA is as follows: TGCAGCGTTCAAGGCCCCAGGGGACTGGGCACAGATACGCAGTATTTT.